These 10 T cell receptor beta chains came from one sample sequenced in a study of CD8 T cells in cerebrospinal fluid in Alzheimer's disease. After re-calling the 10x single-cell sequencing reads, TCRdb lists one entry per CDR3 protein, DNA absent. Its table lists 1,000 to 1,200 distinct CDR3 sequences. Sequencing was performed on cerebrospinal fluid. The receptors shown here come from a human donor in good health.

This clonotype is medium-sized (0.01 to 0.1%) by frequency. The gene calls are TRBV7-9 and TRBJ2-3; with no DNA, the TCRdb D assignment of TRBD2 cannot be verified. CDR1 and CDR2 (germline): SEHNR, FQNEAQ (reference sequence). The CDR3 is 16 residues long. CDR3 amino acids: CASSPGLASGADTQYF.

Considering frequency, this clonotype is medium-sized. The chain employs TRBV7-8 and TRBJ2-5. This CDR3 has 14 amino acids. Per germline, CDR1 SGHVS and CDR2 FQNEAQ. The CDR3 loop reads CASSTTVLQETQYF.

This clonotype registers medium-sized by frequency. V gene TRBV19 combines with J gene TRBJ1-2; TCRdb proposes TRBD1, but this gene call is untestable without DNA. Germline CDR1 is LNHDA and CDR2 is SQIVND (reference sequence). The CDR3 has 13 amino acids. The CDR3 is CASTSPRLGGYTF.

This clonotype registers large (0.1 to 1%) by frequency. The CDR3 loop reads CAISESAYEQYF. This rearrangement joins TRBV10-3 to TRBJ2-7. The CDR3 runs 12 residues. Germline V gives CDR1 ENHRY, CDR2 SYGVKD.

V and J are TRBV19 and TRBJ1-5; TCRdb returns TRBD1, unconfirmable since there is no DNA. Germline-derived CDR1 and CDR2 are LNHDA and SQIVND (reference sequence). This CDR3 comprises 16 residues. The CDR3: CASSISGNGASQPQHF.

V and J are TRBV2 and TRBJ2-5; TCRdb lists TRBD2, though no DNA is available to test this call. The CDR3 has 14 residues. In germline, CDR1 is SNHLY, CDR2 FYNNEI. The CDR3 is CASEGGGARETQYF.

According to its frequency, this clonotype is medium-sized. The chain carries TRBV11-3 and TRBJ2-6; TCRdb picks TRBD1, but there is no DNA to check that call. This CDR3 spans 15 amino acids. Germline V lookup: CDR1 SGHNT, CDR2 YENEEA. The CDR3 here is CASSPGPGRANVLTF. The full variable domain, in which reference TRBV11-3 and TRBJ2-6 provide the parts outside the CDR3, is EAGVVQSPRYKIIEKKQPVAFWCNPISGHNTLYWYLQNLGQGPELLIRYENEEAVDDSQLPKDRFSAERLKGVDSTLKIQPAELGDSAVYLCASSPGPGRANVLTFGAGSRLTVL.

In terms of frequency, this clonotype is medium-sized. The V call is TRBV14, the J call TRBJ1-1. Germline-derived CDR1 and CDR2 are SGHDN and FVKESK. The length of the CDR3 is 13 residues. CDR3 sequence: CASSQDVVTEAFF.

Measured by frequency, this clonotype is medium-sized (0.01 to 0.1%). The chain employs TRBV24-1 and TRBJ2-3; TCRdb names TRBD2, which stays unverified in the absence of DNA. This CDR3 comprises 12 residues. CDR1 is KGHDR, CDR2 SFDVKD, per germline. Here the CDR3 reads CATSDGLAAQYF.

This clonotype is medium-sized by frequency. The chain uses TRBV6-5 and TRBJ2-7; the TCRdb D gene call, TRBD1, has no DNA to confirm it. From germline, CDR1 is MNHEY and CDR2 SVGAGI. This CDR3 has 13 amino acids. The CDR3 region is CASTPGVSYEQYF.